The clone carrying this T cell receptor beta chain came up a few times. Its matching antigen is unknown. The data belong to a study of cytomegalovirus exposure and HLA in healthy donors. Study context: Samples from HLA-typed donors yielded about 86 million unique TCRs in an early data release. Study results and caveats: The investigators catalogued 164 TCR beta chains as cytomegalovirus-associated. The study carried out a later analysis of TCR beta sequences. It associated under 20,000 of them with specific HLA alleles at a false discovery rate of 0.05.

The primer mix had 60 Vbeta and 13 Jbeta primers. Authors' data handling: In a later analysis, roughly 86 million unique TCR beta chains included roughly 11 million shared by two or more donors. Generated by immunoSEQ multiplex PCR, the TCRdb table keeps only in-frame clones and is missing some. The V and J calls and the clone size are those of that table, but D and trimming were determined from the DNA. The sample lists around 86,000 clones; 6.5% to 8% were seen once. Germline CDR1 SQVTM, CDR2 ANQGSEA. V lost 1 base and J 2 bases, leaving 8 bases between the germline ends. This CDR3 comprises 13 residues.

The receptor comes from a man aged 50 or older in good health and CMV-seronegative. Sequencing was performed on PBMCs. V is TRBV29-1 and J is TRBJ2-5, with D perhaps matching TRBD1 (5 bases). CDR3 region: CSVEGQLQETQYF. CDR3 in DNA: TGCAGCGTTGAAGGACAGCTACAAGAGACCCAGTACTTC.